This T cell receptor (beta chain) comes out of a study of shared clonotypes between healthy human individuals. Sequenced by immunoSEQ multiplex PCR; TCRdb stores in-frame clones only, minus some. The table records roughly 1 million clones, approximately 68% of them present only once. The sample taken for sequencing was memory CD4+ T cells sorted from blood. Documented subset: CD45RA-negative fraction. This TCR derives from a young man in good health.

The CDR3 DNA sequence: TGTGCCTGGAGTTCTCGGCGTGTGGGCACCGGGGAGCTGTTTTTT. Protein product: CAWSSRRVGTGELFF. The J gene is TRBJ2-2, the V gene TRBV30; no reliable D call. From germline, CDR1 is GTSNPN and CDR2 SVGIG (reference sequence). Trimming removed 2 bases at V and 4 bases at J, with 14 bases between. The CDR3 loop spans 15 amino acids.